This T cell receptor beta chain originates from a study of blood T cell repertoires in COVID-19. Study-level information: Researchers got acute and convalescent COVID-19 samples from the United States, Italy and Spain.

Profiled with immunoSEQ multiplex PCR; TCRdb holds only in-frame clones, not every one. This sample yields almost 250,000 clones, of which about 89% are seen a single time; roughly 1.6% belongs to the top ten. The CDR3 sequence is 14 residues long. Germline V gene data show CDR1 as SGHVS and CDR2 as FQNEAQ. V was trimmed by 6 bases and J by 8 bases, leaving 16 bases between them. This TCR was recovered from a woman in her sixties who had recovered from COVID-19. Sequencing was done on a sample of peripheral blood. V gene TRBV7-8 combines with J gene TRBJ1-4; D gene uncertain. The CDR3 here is CASRARAGGEKLFF. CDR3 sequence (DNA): TGTGCCAGCAGGGCCCGGGCAGGAGGAGAAAAACTGTTTTTT.